The subject of this entry is one TCR beta chain. Its antigen is not known. Libraries were prepared by immunoSEQ multiplex PCR; TCRdb keeps only in-frame clonotypes and omits some of them. The sample lists over a million clones; under 80% were seen once. The data stem from a study of shared clonotypes between healthy human individuals. Findings and caveats of the study: Relative to memory subsets, naive subsets generally showed larger estimated richness. Sequencing depth was a factor that was expected to affect clonotype sharing among donors. Non-shared clonotypes displayed generation probabilities falling below those of clonotypes present in all four donors.

The germline V gene has CDR1 MDHEN and CDR2 SYDVKM. Trimming cost V 3 bases and J 8 bases, with 14 bases left between them. The CDR3 runs 15 residues. CD45RA-negative memory and CD45RA+ naive subsets were split from the CD4+ cells. This chain joins TRBV28 and TRBJ1-6; D may be TRBD1 (6 bases). The source material was memory CD4+ T cells sorted from blood. Subset specified: CD45RA-negative fraction. The TCR was taken from a man aged 18-30 years in good health. The CDR3 protein is CASSFGPGDYSPLHF. The CDR3 nucleotides are TGTGCCAGCAGTTTCGGCCCAGGGGATTATTCACCCCTCCACTTT. Using reference TRBV28 and TRBJ1-6 for the parts outside the CDR3, the full variable domain is DVKVTQSSRYLVKRTGEKVFLECVQDMDHENMFWYRQDPGLGLRLIYFSYDVKMKEKGDIPEGYSVSREKKERFSLILESASTNQTSMYLCASSFGPGDYSPLHFGNGTRLTVT.